Following are 21 T cell receptor beta chains from one sample sequenced in a study of control samples from healthy donors and cancer patients. Sequencing used immunoSEQ multiplex PCR; TCRdb keeps in-frame clones, though not all of them. The sample comprises 60,000 to 95,000 clones, about nine tenths of which are singletons, and approximately 9.8% rests with the top ten. The source material was PBMCs. These receptor sequences come from a woman between 50 and 59 years old with colorectal cancer.

This chain links TRBV3-1 (or the pseudogene TRBV3-2) with TRBJ2-7; the D gene is possibly TRBD2 (7 bases). The CDR3 spans 14 residues. CDR1 and CDR2 from the germline V gene are LGHDT and YNNKEL (reference sequence). V shed 6 bases and J shed 1 base, with 13 bases lying between them. CDR3 protein: CASSAGARSYEQYV. For the CDR3, the DNA is TGTGCCAGCAGTGCGGGGGCCCGTTCCTACGAGCAGTACGTC.

V is TRBV3-1 (or the pseudogene TRBV3-2) and J is TRBJ2-1; 12 nucleotides align to TRBD1. V lost 3 bases to trimming and J lost 7 bases; unmatched junction nucleotides: 4. This CDR3 comprises 15 residues. Germline CDR1 reads LGHDT; CDR2 reads YNNKEL (reference sequence). CDR3 loop: CASSQGTGGWNEQFF. In nucleotides, the CDR3 is TGTGCCAGCAGCCAGGGGACAGGGGGCTGGAATGAGCAGTTCTTC.

The CDR3 nucleotides read TGTGCCAGCAGCACTAGGGAACGACAGGGGGCTGATGGCTACACCTTC. It encodes CASSTRERQGADGYTF. The V and J genes are TRBV7-2 and TRBJ1-2; the match to TRBD1 covers 10 bases. The CDR3 spans 16 residues. The germline gives CDR1 SGHTA, CDR2 FQGNSA. Unmatched junction bases numbered 12, after V lost 5 bases and J lost 6 bases. Combining the CDR3 with reference TRBV7-2 and TRBJ1-2 gives the whole variable domain GAGVSQSPSNKVTEKGKDVELRCDPISGHTALYWYRQSLGQGLEFLIYFQGNSAPDKSGLPSDRFSAERTGGSVSTLTIQRTQQEDSAVYLCASSTRERQGADGYTFGSGTRLTVV.

The sample holds one count of this clone. The genes are TRBV6-1 and TRBJ2-7; 7 bases line up with TRBD1. The V segment lost 2 bases and the J segment 3 bases; nucleotides outside the gene matches: 7. CDR3 length equals 15 residues. Germline V lookup: CDR1 MNHNS, CDR2 SASEGT. CDR3 DNA: TGTGCCAGCAGTGAATTAATGAGACAGGGCTACGAGCAGTACGTC. Its translation: CASSELMRQGYEQYV.

This chain joins TRBV9 and TRBJ1-2, with D possibly matching TRBD1 (5 bases). Germline assignment: CDR1 SGDLS and CDR2 YYNGEE. Trimming pared 3 bases from V and 8 bases from J, leaving 17 bases between. The CDR3 length is 14 residues. The CDR3 reads CASSAQASPSGYTF. The CDR3 region has the DNA TGTGCCAGCAGCGCACAGGCAAGTCCTTCGGGCTACACCTTC.

The chain couples TRBV5-1 to TRBJ2-3; the D gene is possibly TRBD2 (5 bases). V lost 0 bases and J 0 bases, leaving 8 bases between the germline ends. This CDR3 is built from 15 residues. The germline V gene has CDR1 SGHRS and CDR2 YFSETQ. The CDR3 bases are TGCGCCAGCAGCTTGGGACTACCTAGCACAGATACGCAGTATTTT. It translates to CASSLGLPSTDTQYF.

This chain connects TRBV20-1 to TRBJ2-2; D is ambiguous. V lost 3 bases, J lost 7 bases, and 9 bases lay in between. Germline lookup yields CDR1 DFQATT and CDR2 SNEGSKA (reference sequence). The CDR3 is 12 amino acids. The CDR3 loop reads CSASPSNGELFF. The CDR3 DNA sequence: TGCAGTGCTAGTCCCTCTAACGGGGAGCTGTTTTTT.

J is TRBJ1-6 and V is TRBV4-1; tentative D call: TRBD1 (6 bases). Between the trimmed V and J ends, which lost 4 bases and 6 bases, there was a span of 13 bases. This CDR3 has 15 residues. Per germline, CDR1 MGHRA and CDR2 YSYEKL. CDR3 sequence reads: CASSPLQGVNSPLHF. CDR3 nucleotide sequence: TGCGCCAGCAGCCCTTTACAGGGTGTTAATTCACCCCTCCACTTT.

This chain uses TRBV5-1 with TRBJ2-2; TRBD2 matches at 8 bases. The junction had 1 base not matched to a gene; V was cut back by 3 bases and J by 0 bases. The CDR3 spans 15 residues. Germline loops: CDR1 SGHRS, CDR2 YFSETQ. CDR3 sequence: CASSSTSANTGELFF. CDR3 coding DNA: TGCGCCAGCAGCTCGACTAGCGCGAACACCGGGGAGCTGTTTTTT.

The rearrangement links TRBV5-4 to TRBJ1-1; D is uncertain. In germline, CDR1 is SGHNT, CDR2 YYREEE (reference sequence). V was trimmed by 0 bases and J by 6 bases, leaving 9 bases between them. The CDR3 covers 13 residues. The CDR3 spells CASSLGTLAEAFF. CDR3 nucleotide sequence: TGTGCCAGCAGCTTGGGGACGCTCGCTGAAGCTTTCTTT.

This chain links TRBV4-3 with TRBJ1-1; TRBD1 might be the D (6 bases). Germline V gene lookup returns CDR1 LGHNA and CDR2 YSLEER. Trimming took 4 bases from V and 0 from J, leaving 12 bases between them. The CDR3 is made up of 15 amino acids. CDR3 region: CASSPAQGLNTEAFF. CDR3 DNA: TGCGCCAGCAGCCCCGCACAGGGCCTGAACACTGAAGCTTTCTTT.

The chain links TRBV5-1 to TRBJ1-4; no clear D gene. The CDR3 is 11 amino acids. Trimming removed 7 bases at V and 16 bases at J, with 17 bases between. CDR1 is SGHRS and CDR2 is YFSETQ in the germline V gene. The CDR3 DNA reads TGCGCCAGCTTAGGCCGAATCTATACGTTTTTT. Its translation is CASLGRIYTFF.

This chain connects TRBV10-3 to TRBJ1-6; no clear D. The CDR3 spans 14 residues. Germline CDR1 and CDR2: ENHRY and SYGVKD. Trimming took off 3 bases at V and 10 bases at J, with 13 bases between the two ends. CDR3 bases: TGTGCCATCAGTGATATGTTTTCCGGCTCACCCCTCCACTTT. Amino acid sequence: CAISDMFSGSPLHF.

The rearrangement links TRBV28 to TRBJ1-2, with TRBD1 matching over 7 bases. With V trimmed by 4 bases and J by 7 bases, 6 bases remained unmatched. CDR3 length: 13 amino acids. The germline V gene encodes CDR1 MDHEN and CDR2 SYDVKM. DNA for the CDR3: TGTGCCAGCAGTTCCCCCGCAGGGGGTGGCTACACCTTC. Protein sequence: CASSSPAGGGYTF.

This clone was picked up a small number of times. The sample carries other DNA sequences with the same CDR3. The gene calls are TRBV5-1 and TRBJ2-3; D remains ambiguous. Per germline, CDR1 SGHRS and CDR2 YFSETQ. Trimming took 6 bases from V and 3 from J, leaving 5 bases between them. This CDR3 region has 11 residues. CDR3 bases: TGCGCCAGCACCAATACAGATACGCAGTATTTT. Translation gives CASTNTDTQYF.

J is TRBJ1-3 and V is TRBV19, with a weak D call TRBD1 (6 bases). Germline V lookup: CDR1 LNHDA, CDR2 SQIVND (reference sequence). The V and J ends lost 7 bases and 0 bases respectively, with 16 bases between them. The CDR3 is 16 residues long. CDR3 DNA sequence: TGTGCCAGTACCCAGAGACAGGCGAGCTCTGGAAACACCATATATTTT. It yields the protein CASTQRQASSGNTIYF. The entire variable domain, with the rest obtained from reference TRBV19 and TRBJ1-3, is as follows: DGGITQSPKYLFRKEGQNVTLSCEQNLNHDAMYWYRQDPGQGLRLIYYSQIVNDFQKGDIAEGYSVSREKKESFPLTVTSAQKNPTAFYLCASTQRQASSGNTIYFGEGSWLTVV.

This clone was seen a handful of times. The chain recombines TRBV5-6 with TRBJ2-3; tentative D call: TRBD2 (6 bases). Trimming shortened V by 3 bases and J by 4 bases, and 15 bases separated the two germline ends. The germline CDR1 and CDR2 sequences are SGHDT and YYEEEE. The CDR3 has 15 amino acids. CDR3 nucleotide sequence: TGTGCCAGCAGCTATCGAGGCGGGGATGCAGATACGCAGTATTTT. Protein: CASSYRGGDADTQYF.

The rearrangement joins TRBV4-3 to TRBJ1-2; no definite D call. Germline CDR1 is LGHNA and CDR2 is YSLEER. The length of the CDR3 is 15 residues. The V and J ends lost 0 bases and 4 bases respectively, with 12 bases between them. The DNA of the CDR3 is TGCGCCAGCAGCCAAGAAGAGAGGGAGGGCTATGGCTACACCTTC. Translating it yields CASSQEEREGYGYTF.

The J gene is TRBJ2-2, the V gene TRBV10-3; D gene uncertain. This CDR3 has 14 amino acids. V shed 8 bases and J shed 2 bases, with 12 bases lying between them. Germline-derived CDR1 and CDR2 are ENHRY and SYGVKD. The CDR3 region has the DNA TGTGCCATCTCCTCTGACGTAAACACCGGGGAGCTGTTTTTT. This translates into CAISSDVNTGELFF.

The table lists this clone with a few counts. In nucleotides, the CDR3 is TGCAGTGCTAGTTCGAGCTATGGCTACACCTTC. Its translation is CSASSSYGYTF. The J gene is TRBJ1-2, the V gene TRBV20-1; D is unclear. Trimming removed 3 bases from V and 4 bases from J, with 6 bases in between. The germline V gene has CDR1 DFQATT and CDR2 SNEGSKA (reference sequence). This CDR3 comprises 11 residues.

This chain connects TRBV5-1 to TRBJ2-3; tentative D call: TRBD1 (6 bases). Germline V CDR1 and CDR2: SGHRS, YFSETQ. Trimming removed 0 bases at V and 1 base at J, with 9 bases between. CDR3 length equals 15 residues. The CDR3 sequence: CASSLEGTRTDTQYF. The CDR3 DNA reads TGCGCCAGCAGCTTGGAAGGGACACGCACAGATACGCAGTATTTT.